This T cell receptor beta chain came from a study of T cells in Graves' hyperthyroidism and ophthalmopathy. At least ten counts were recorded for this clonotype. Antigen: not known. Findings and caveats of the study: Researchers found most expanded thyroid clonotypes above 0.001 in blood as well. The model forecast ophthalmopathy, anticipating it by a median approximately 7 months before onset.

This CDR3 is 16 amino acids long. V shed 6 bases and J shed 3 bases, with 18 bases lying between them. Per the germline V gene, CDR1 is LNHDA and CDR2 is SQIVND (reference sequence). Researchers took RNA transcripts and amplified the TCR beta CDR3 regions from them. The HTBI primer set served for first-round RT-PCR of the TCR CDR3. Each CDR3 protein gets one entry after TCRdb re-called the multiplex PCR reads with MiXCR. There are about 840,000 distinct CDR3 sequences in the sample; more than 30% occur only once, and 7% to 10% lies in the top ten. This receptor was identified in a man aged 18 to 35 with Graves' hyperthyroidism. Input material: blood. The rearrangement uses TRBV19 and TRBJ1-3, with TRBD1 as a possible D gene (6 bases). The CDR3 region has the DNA TGTGCCAGTAGACCCCTGTCAGGGGAAGGTGGAAACACCATATATTTT. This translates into CASRPLSGEGGNTIYF.